The rows below give T cell receptor beta chains drawn from one sample of a study of vaccination and CD4 T cells after COVID-19. No antigen has been assigned to these receptors. TCRdb analysed the PCR reads with MiXCR anew, one entry per CDR3 protein. The table includes fewer than 20,000 distinct CDR3 sequences, roughly half detected once. Specimen: CD4+ T cells from blood, cultured in vitro. These receptors were obtained from a human donor who had recovered from COVID-19. CDR3s include the opening cysteine and the closing phenylalanine or tryptophan. The D gene is left open where the match is weak. Where a row states a size, it is once, few, many or the class of an expanded clone; other rows omit it.

V gene: TRBV27; D gene: -; clone size: -; J gene: TRBJ2-7; CDR3 DNA: TGTGCCAGCAGCCTATCCGGGGCGGGTTCTTACGAGCAGTACTTC; CDR3 protein: CASSLSGAGSYEQYF
V gene: TRBV12-5; D gene: -; clone size: -; J gene: TRBJ2-7; CDR3 DNA: TGTGCTAGTGGTTTTGGACCCTACGAGCAGTACTTC; CDR3 protein: CASGFGPYEQYF
V gene: TRBV7-9; D gene: -; clone size: -; J gene: TRBJ2-1; CDR3 DNA: TGTGCCAGCAGCGAGGAGGGGCGCGGGCGTTACAATGAGCAGTTCTTC; CDR3 protein: CASSEEGRGRYNEQFF
V gene: TRBV20-1; D gene: -; clone size: -; J gene: TRBJ1-4; CDR3 DNA: TGCAGTGCCGATGGGGGTGGTGAAAAACTGTTTTTT; CDR3 protein: CSADGGGEKLFF
V gene: TRBV10-1; D gene: TRBD2; clone size: -; J gene: TRBJ2-3; CDR3 DNA: TGCGCCAGCTCTTTAGCGGGGGGCACAGATACGCAGTATTTT; CDR3 protein: CASSLAGGTDTQYF
V gene: TRBV2; D gene: TRBD1; clone size: few; J gene: TRBJ1-2; CDR3 DNA: TGTGCCAGCAGTGTTTCAGGGGGTAATAACTATGGCTACACCTTC; CDR3 protein: CASSVSGGNNYGYTF
V gene: TRBV10-3; D gene: -; clone size: -; J gene: TRBJ1-2; CDR3 DNA: TGTGCCATCAGCGAACAGGGAATAAACTATGGCTACACCTTC; CDR3 protein: CAISEQGINYGYTF
V gene: TRBV10-3; D gene: TRBD1; clone size: once; J gene: TRBJ1-2; CDR3 DNA: TGTGCCATTTCTACCCGGGACAGGGACGGCTACACCTTC; CDR3 protein: CAISTRDRDGYTF
V gene: TRBV7-6; D gene: -; clone size: -; J gene: TRBJ2-3; CDR3 DNA: TGTGCCAGCAGCCGGGACATCTCCCACACAGATACGCAGTATTTT; CDR3 protein: CASSRDISHTDTQYF
V gene: TRBV7-2; D gene: -; clone size: -; J gene: TRBJ2-2; CDR3 DNA: TGTGCCAGCAGCCCCGACAGGCCAGCGAACACCGGGGAGCTGTTTTTT; CDR3 protein: CASSPDRPANTGELFF
V gene: TRBV30; D gene: -; clone size: -; J gene: TRBJ1-1; CDR3 DNA: TGTGCCTGGAGTCAGCAGAACACTGAAGCTTTCTTT; CDR3 protein: CAWSQQNTEAFF
V gene: TRBV5-1; D gene: -; clone size: -; J gene: TRBJ1-1; CDR3 DNA: TGCGCCAGCAGCCGCTTTTCTGGCCAGGGAGGGATGAACACTGAAGCTTTCTTT; CDR3 protein: CASSRFSGQGGMNTEAFF
V gene: TRBV28; D gene: -; clone size: -; J gene: TRBJ1-1; CDR3 DNA: TGTGCCAGCAGTCCCCAAATAGGGGTGACTGAAGCTTTCTTT; CDR3 protein: CASSPQIGVTEAFF
V gene: TRBV10-2; D gene: -; clone size: -; J gene: TRBJ2-2; CDR3 DNA: TGCGCCAGCAGTGATGGATTTGACAGGAACACCGGGGAGCTGTTTTTT; CDR3 protein: CASSDGFDRNTGELFF
V gene: TRBV28; D gene: -; clone size: -; J gene: TRBJ1-5; CDR3 DNA: TGTGCCAGCAGTGGTGCCCCCCTCTTGGCGGATAGCAATCAGCCCCAGCATTTT; CDR3 protein: CASSGAPLLADSNQPQHF
V gene: TRBV20-1; D gene: -; clone size: medium-sized; J gene: TRBJ2-5; CDR3 DNA: TGCAGTGCTATCTACAGGGAAGAGACCCAGTACTTC; CDR3 protein: CSAIYREETQYF
V gene: TRBV27; D gene: -; clone size: few; J gene: TRBJ1-1; CDR3 DNA: TGTGCCAGCAGTTCTCTGGGAACTGAAGCTTTCTTT; CDR3 protein: CASSSLGTEAFF
V gene: TRBV19; D gene: TRBD1; clone size: few; J gene: TRBJ2-2; CDR3 DNA: TGTGCCAGTAGTATAGGGACAGGGGGGAACACCGGGGAGCTGTTTTTT; CDR3 protein: CASSIGTGGNTGELFF
V gene: TRBV20-1; D gene: TRBD1; clone size: -; J gene: TRBJ2-7; CDR3 DNA: TGCAGTGCTAGAGATTGGGACAGAAGCTCCTACGAGCAGTACTTC; CDR3 protein: CSARDWDRSSYEQYF
V gene: TRBV19; D gene: TRBD2; clone size: -; J gene: TRBJ2-7; CDR3 DNA: TGTGCCAGTAGTCCCAGGACTAGCGCCTACGAGCAGTACTTC; CDR3 protein: CASSPRTSAYEQYF
V gene: TRBV7-3; D gene: -; clone size: -; J gene: TRBJ2-1; CDR3 DNA: TGTGCCAGCAGCTCCCGACTAGGGAGATACAATGAGCAGTTCTTC; CDR3 protein: CASSSRLGRYNEQFF
V gene: TRBV2; D gene: TRBD1; clone size: -; J gene: TRBJ1-2; CDR3 DNA: TGTGCCAGCAGGGAAAGGACAGGGGACACTGGCTACACCTTC; CDR3 protein: CASRERTGDTGYTF
V gene: TRBV7-9; D gene: -; clone size: -; J gene: TRBJ2-5; CDR3 DNA: TGTGCCAGCAGCCTCGGCTTTAAAGAGACCCAGTACTTC; CDR3 protein: CASSLGFKETQYF
V gene: TRBV7-2; D gene: -; clone size: -; J gene: TRBJ1-6; CDR3 DNA: TGTGCCAGCAGCCGAAACCCAGGGTCTGTGGATAATTCACCCCTCCACTTT; CDR3 protein: CASSRNPGSVDNSPLHF
V gene: TRBV7-9; D gene: TRBD1; clone size: -; J gene: TRBJ1-4; CDR3 DNA: TGTGCCAGCAGCTTAGAGCTGGGACAGGGGGCCAAAAAACTGTTTTTT; CDR3 protein: CASSLELGQGAKKLFF
V gene: TRBV24-1; D gene: -; clone size: few; J gene: TRBJ2-5; CDR3 DNA: TGTGCCACCAGTGAACCGGACAGTTGGGAGACCCAGTACTTC; CDR3 protein: CATSEPDSWETQYF
V gene: TRBV2; D gene: TRBD1; clone size: -; J gene: TRBJ2-3; CDR3 DNA: TGTGCCAGCAGTACCGACAGGGGGCCGAGCACAGATACGCAGTATTTT; CDR3 protein: CASSTDRGPSTDTQYF
V gene: TRBV20-1; D gene: TRBD1; clone size: few; J gene: TRBJ2-3; CDR3 DNA: TGCAGTGCCTATGACAGGGTTGGCTCAGATACGCAGTATTTT; CDR3 protein: CSAYDRVGSDTQYF
V gene: TRBV6-5; D gene: -; clone size: -; J gene: TRBJ1-5; CDR3 DNA: TGTGCCAGCAGTTCGAATCAGGGGAGGCCCCAGCATTTT; CDR3 protein: CASSSNQGRPQHF